What follows describes a single TCR beta chain. Its matching antigen is unknown. CDR3 length: 16 residues. The entry originates in a study of long-term antiretroviral therapy in people with HIV. Survey-level resolution applied to immunoSEQ assay v3.0. The repertoire was sequenced with immunoSEQ multiplex PCR; TCRdb's copy has only in-frame clones and lacks some. Among under 45,000 clones listed, about four fifths were seen once. Findings and limits, study-wide: The repertoire was dominated at all time points by clones expanded before ART.

The chain couples TRBV21-1 to TRBJ1-2; the DNA was not used to check the table's D call, TRBD1. TRBV21-1 is shown as a pseudogene. The sequence was collected from a young man with HIV. The sample consisted of unsorted PBMCs, taken 1 year after starting antiretroviral therapy. CDR3 amino acids: CASSGWALGQNYGYTF. Written as DNA, the CDR3 is TGTGCCAGCAGCGGGTGGGCGTTGGGTCAGAACTATGGCTACACCTTC.